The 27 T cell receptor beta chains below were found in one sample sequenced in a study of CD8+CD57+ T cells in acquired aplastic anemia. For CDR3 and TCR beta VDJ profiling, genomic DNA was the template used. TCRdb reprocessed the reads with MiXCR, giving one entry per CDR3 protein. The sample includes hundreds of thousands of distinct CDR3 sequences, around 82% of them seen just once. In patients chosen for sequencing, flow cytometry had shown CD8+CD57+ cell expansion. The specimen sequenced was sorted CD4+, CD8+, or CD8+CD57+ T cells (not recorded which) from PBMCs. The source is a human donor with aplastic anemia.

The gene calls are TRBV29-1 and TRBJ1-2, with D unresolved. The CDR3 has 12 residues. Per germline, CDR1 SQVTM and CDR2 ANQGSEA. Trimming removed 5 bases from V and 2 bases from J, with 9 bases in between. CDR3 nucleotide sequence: TGCAGCGTTTCGGGCTCCAACTATGGCTACACCTTC. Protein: CSVSGSNYGYTF.

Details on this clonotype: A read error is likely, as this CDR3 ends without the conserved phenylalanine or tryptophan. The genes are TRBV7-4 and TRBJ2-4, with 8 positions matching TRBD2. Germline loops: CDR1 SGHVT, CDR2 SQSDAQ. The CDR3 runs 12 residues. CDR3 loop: CASSVAGNIQYH. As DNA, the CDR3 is TGTGCCAGCAGCGTAGCGGGGAACATTCAGTACCAC.

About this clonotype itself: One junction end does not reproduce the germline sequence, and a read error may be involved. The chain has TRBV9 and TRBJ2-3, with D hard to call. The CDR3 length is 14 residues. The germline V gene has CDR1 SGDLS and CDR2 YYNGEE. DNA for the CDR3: TGTGCCAGCGGCGTAGCTGGGAACATTCAGAACTTCTATTTT. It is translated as CASGVAGNIQNFYF.

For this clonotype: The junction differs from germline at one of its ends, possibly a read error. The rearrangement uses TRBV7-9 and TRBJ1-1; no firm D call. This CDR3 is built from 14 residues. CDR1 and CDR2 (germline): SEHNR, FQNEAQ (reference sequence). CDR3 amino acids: CASSLERRRGTQLF. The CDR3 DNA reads TGTGCCAGCAGCTTAGAGAGGCGACGGGGAACCCAGCTCTTT. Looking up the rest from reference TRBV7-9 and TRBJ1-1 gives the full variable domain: DTGVSQNPRHKITKRGQNVTFRCDPISEHNRLYWYRQTLGQGPEFLTYFQNEAQLEKSRLLSDRFSAERPKGSFSTLEIQRTEQGDSAMYLCASSLERRRGTQLFGQGTRLTVV.

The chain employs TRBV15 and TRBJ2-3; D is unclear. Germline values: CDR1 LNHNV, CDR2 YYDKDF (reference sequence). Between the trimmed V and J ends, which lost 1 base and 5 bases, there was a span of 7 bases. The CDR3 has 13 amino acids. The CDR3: CATSRGKEDTQYF. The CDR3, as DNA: TGTGCCACCAGCAGAGGGAAGGAAGATACGCAGTATTTT.

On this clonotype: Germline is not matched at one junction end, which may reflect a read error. In DNA, the CDR3 is TGTGCCAGCAGCTTAGCGGGTAGCTACGGGGCCAAGGATTTT. Its translation: CASSLAGSYGAKDF. The V call is TRBV7-9, the J call TRBJ2-3; D assignment may be TRBD1 or TRBD2 (5 bases each). CDR1 is SEHNR, CDR2 FQNEAQ, per germline (reference sequence). The CDR3 runs to 14 residues.

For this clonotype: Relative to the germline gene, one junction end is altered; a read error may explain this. The CDR3 DNA reads as TGTGCCAGCCTCCCGAGCGGAGGCGGGATAGCTACGGAGTATTTT. Protein product: CASLPSGGGIATEYF. The rearrangement joins TRBV2 to TRBJ2-3, with D possibly matching TRBD2 (6 bases). Germline values: CDR1 SNHLY, CDR2 FYNNEI. CDR3 length equals 15 residues.

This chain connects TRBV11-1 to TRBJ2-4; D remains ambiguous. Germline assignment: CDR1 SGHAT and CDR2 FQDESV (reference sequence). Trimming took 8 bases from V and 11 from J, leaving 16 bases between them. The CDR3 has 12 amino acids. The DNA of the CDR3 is TGTGCCAGCGGCGTAGCTGGGAACGTTCAGTACTTC. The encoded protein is CASGVAGNVQYF.

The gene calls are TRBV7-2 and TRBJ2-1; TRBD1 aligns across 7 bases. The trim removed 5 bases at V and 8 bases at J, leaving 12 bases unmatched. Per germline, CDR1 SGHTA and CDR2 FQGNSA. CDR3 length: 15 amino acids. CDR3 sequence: CASSNRRTGPYEQFF. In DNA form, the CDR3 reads TGTGCCAGCAGCAATCGGAGGACAGGCCCTTATGAGCAGTTCTTC.

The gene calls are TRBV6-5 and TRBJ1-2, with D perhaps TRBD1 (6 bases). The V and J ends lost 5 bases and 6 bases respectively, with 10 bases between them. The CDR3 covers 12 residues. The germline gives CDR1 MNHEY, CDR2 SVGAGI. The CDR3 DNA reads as TGTGCCAGCAGTAAAAACAGGGATGGCTACACCTTC. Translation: CASSKNRDGYTF.

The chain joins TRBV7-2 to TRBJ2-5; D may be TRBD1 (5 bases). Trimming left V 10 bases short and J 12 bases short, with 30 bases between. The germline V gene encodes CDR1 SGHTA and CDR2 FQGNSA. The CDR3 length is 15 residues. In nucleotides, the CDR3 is TGTGCCATCACCCCGGTACAGAGGTCTCTAGGGGCAGAGTACTTC. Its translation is CAITPVQRSLGAEYF.

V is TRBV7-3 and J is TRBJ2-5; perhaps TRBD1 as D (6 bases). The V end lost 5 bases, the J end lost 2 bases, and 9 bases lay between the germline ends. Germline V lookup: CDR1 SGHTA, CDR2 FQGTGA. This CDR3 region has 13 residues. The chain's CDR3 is CASSRTVQETQYF. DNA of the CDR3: TGTGCCAGCAGCCGGACAGTGCAAGAGACCCAGTACTTC.

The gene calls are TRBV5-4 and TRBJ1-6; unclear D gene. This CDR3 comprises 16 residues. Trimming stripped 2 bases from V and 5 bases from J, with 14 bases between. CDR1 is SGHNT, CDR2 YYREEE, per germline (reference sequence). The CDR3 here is CASSFTSTEHNSPLHF. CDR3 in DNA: TGTGCCAGCAGCTTTACTAGCACGGAACATAATTCACCCCTCCACTTT. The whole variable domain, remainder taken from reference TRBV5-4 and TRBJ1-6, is ETGVTQSPTHLIKTRGQQVTLRCSSQSGHNTVSWYQQALGQGPQFIFQYYREEENGRGNFPPRFSGLQFPNYSSELNVNALELDDSALYLCASSFTSTEHNSPLHFGNGTRLTVT.

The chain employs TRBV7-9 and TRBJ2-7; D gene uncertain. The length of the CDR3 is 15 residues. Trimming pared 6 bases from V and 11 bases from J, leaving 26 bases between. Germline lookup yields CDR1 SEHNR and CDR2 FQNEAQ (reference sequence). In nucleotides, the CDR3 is TGTGCCAGCAGTGACCCAGCGCCAGTACTCTACGAAAAGTACTTC. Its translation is CASSDPAPVLYEKYF.

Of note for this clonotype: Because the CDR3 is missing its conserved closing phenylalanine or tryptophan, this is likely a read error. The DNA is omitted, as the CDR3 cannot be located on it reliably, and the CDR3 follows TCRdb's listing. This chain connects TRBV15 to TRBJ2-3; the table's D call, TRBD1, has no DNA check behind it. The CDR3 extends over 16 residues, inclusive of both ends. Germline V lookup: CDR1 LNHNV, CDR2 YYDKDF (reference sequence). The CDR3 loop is CATSRGSQQDTQYFGP.

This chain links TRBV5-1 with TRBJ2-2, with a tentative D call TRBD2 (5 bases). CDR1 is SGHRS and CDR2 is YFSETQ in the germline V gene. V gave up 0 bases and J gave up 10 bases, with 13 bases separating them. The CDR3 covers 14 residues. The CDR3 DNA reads TGCGCCAGCAGCTTGGAATTCTACGGGAAGGAGCTGTTTTTT. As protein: CASSLEFYGKELFF.

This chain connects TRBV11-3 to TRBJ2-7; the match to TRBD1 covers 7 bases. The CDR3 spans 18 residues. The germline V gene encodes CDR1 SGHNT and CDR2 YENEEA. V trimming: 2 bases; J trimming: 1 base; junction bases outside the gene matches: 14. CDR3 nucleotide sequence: TGTGCCAGCAGCTTACTCCCAAACGGGACAGCCCTTTCCTACGAGCAGTACGTC. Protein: CASSLLPNGTALSYEQYV.

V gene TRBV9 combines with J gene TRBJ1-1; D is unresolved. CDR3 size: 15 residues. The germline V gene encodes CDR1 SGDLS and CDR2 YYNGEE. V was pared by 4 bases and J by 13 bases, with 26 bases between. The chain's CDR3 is CASSLHLSEKYFGFF. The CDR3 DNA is TGTGCCAGCAGCTTACATCTCTCCGAGAAGTACTTCGGTTTCTTT.

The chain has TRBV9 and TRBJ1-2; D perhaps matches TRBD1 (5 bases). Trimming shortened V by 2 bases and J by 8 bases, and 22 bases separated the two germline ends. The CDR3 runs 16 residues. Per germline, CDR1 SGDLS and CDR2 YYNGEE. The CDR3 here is CASSVPKGELLRGYTF. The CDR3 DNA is TGTGCCAGCAGCGTCCCGAAAGGGGAGCTCCTACGAGGCTACACCTTC.

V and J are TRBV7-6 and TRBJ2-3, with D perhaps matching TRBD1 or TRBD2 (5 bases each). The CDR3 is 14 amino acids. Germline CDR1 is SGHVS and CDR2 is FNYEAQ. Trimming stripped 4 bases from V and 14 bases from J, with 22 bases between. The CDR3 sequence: CASSSAAGSETLYF. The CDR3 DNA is TGTGCCAGCAGCTCCGCTGCAGGGAGTGAAACGTTGTATTTT. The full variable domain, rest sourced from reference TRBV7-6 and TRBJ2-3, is GAGVSQSPRYKVTKRGQDVALRCDPISGHVSLYWYRQALGQGPEFLTYFNYEAQQDKSGLPNDRFSAERPEGSISTLTIQRTEQRDSAMYRCASSSAAGSETLYFGPGTRLTVL.

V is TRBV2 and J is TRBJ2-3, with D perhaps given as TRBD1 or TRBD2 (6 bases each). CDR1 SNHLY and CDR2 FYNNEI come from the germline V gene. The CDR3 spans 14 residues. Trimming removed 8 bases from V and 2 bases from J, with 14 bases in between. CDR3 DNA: TGTGCCAGCGGGGACGGGGGCAACACAGATACGCAGTATTTT. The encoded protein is CASGDGGNTDTQYF.

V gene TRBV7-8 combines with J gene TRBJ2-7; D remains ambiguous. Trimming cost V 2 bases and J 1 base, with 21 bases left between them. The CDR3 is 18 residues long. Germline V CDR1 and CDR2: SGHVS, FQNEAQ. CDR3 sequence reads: CASSLQPDAAALSYEQYV. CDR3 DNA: TGTGCCAGCAGCTTACAGCCAGACGCCGCAGCGCTTTCCTACGAGCAGTACGTC.

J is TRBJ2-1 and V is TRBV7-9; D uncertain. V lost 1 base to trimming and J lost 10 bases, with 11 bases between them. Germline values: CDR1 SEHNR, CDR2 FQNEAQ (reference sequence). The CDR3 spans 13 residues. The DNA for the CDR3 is TGTGCCAGCAGCTTAGGGAGCACCCGGGAGCAGTTCTTC. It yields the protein CASSLGSTREQFF.

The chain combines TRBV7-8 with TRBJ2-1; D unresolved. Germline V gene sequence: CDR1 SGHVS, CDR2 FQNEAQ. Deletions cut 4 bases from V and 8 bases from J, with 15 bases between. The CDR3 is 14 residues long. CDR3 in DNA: TGTGCCAGCAGCTCAGTGGGATGGTTCGATGAGCAGTTCTTC. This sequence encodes CASSSVGWFDEQFF.

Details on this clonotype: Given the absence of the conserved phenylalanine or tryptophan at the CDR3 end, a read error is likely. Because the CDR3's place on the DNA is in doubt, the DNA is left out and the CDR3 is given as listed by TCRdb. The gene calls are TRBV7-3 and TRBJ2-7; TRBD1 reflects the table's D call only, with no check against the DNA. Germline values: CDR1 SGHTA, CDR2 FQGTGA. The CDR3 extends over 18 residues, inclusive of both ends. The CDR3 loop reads CASSLPPDATALSYEQCT.

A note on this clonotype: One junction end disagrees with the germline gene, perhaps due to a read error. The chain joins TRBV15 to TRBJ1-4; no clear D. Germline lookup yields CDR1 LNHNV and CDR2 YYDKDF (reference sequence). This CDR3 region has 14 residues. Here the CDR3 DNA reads TGCGCCACCAGCAGAGATCTAGCTAATGAAAAACTGTTTTTT. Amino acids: CATSRDLANEKLFF.

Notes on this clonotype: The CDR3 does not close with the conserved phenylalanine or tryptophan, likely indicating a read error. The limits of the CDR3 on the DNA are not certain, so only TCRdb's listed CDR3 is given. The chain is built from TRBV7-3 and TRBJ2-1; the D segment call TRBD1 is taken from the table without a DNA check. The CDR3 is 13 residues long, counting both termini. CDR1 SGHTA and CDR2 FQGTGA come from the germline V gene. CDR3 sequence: CASTLGGVPEQSY.